This is a list of T cell receptor beta chains from one sample in a study of blood T cell repertoires in COVID-19. Here immunoSEQ multiplex PCR was the method, and the copy in TCRdb shows in-frame clones only, minus some. In the table there are more than 70,000 clones, around 86% of which are singletons. The sample consisted of peripheral blood. The source is a man aged 60 to 69 with acute or convalescent COVID-19. Both conserved end residues are part of each CDR3. Each record gives: V gene, D gene, clone size, J gene, CDR3 protein, CDR3 DNA. The D gene is left open where the match is weak. For some rows the clone size is stated as once, few or many, or as a class when expanded; others skip it.

TRBV5-1	TRBD1	few	TRBJ2-1	CASSLATGGYNEQFF	TGCGCCAGCAGCTTGGCGACAGGGGGCTACAATGAGCAGTTCTTC
TRBV5-8	TRBD1	.	TRBJ2-1	CASRYDRAAYNEQFF	TGTGCCAGCAGATACGACAGGGCCGCCTACAATGAGCAGTTCTTC
TRBV6-6	TRBD1	.	TRBJ2-1	CASTPGTGQRDNEQFF	TGTGCCAGCACCCCAGGGACGGGACAGAGGGACAATGAGCAGTTCTTC
TRBV2	TRBD2	.	TRBJ2-2	CASSARTSGSGTGELFF	TGTGCCAGCAGTGCCCGAACTAGCGGGAGTGGGACCGGGGAGCTGTTTTTT
TRBV11-2	TRBD1	once	TRBJ1-1	CASSSDRANTEAFF	TGTGCCAGCAGCTCCGACAGGGCGAACACTGAAGCTTTCTTT
TRBV6-5	TRBD1	.	TRBJ1-3	CASSQDRGNTIYF	TGTGCCAGCAGTCAGGACAGGGGAAACACCATATATTTT
TRBV7-7	TRBD1	.	TRBJ1-4	CASSYLGQGVCEKLFF	TGTGCTAGCAGCTATCTTGGACAGGGTGTCTGTGAAAAACTGTTTTTT
TRBV6-2/TRBV6-3	.	.	TRBJ1-5	CASSTVDRRNQPQHF	TGTGCCAGCAGCACCGTTGACAGGCGCAATCAGCCCCAGCATTTT
TRBV19	.	.	TRBJ1-2	CASSIGAGYGYTF	TGTGCCAGTAGTATAGGCGCGGGCTATGGCTACACCTTC
TRBV12-3/TRBV12-4	.	.	TRBJ2-7	CASSLNADYEQYF	TGTGCCAGCAGTTTGAACGCAGACTACGAGCAGTACTTC
TRBV30	.	.	TRBJ1-5	CAWSLRGGLNSNQPQHF	TGTGCCTGGAGTCTAAGGGGAGGCCTTAATAGCAATCAGCCCCAGCATTTT
TRBV19	.	.	TRBJ1-3	CASSMSGSGNTIYF	TGTGCCAGTAGTATGAGCGGCTCTGGAAACACCATATATTTT
TRBV6-5	TRBD1	.	TRBJ2-1	CASIRDRSNNEQFF	TGTGCCAGCATCCGGGACAGGAGTAACAATGAGCAGTTCTTC
TRBV19	.	.	TRBJ1-5	CASSTPSGGRNQPQHF	TGTGCCAGTAGTACCCCCTCGGGGGGACGTAATCAGCCCCAGCATTTT
TRBV15	.	.	TRBJ2-3	CATSRDKGGGQITDTQYF	TGTGCCACCAGCAGAGATAAAGGAGGGGGACAGATCACAGATACGCAGTATTTT
TRBV5-1	.	.	TRBJ2-2	CASSFQVGGELFF	TGCGCCAGCAGCTTTCAGGTTGGCGGGGAGCTGTTTTTT